The 18 T cell receptor beta chains presented below share a single source sample, sequenced in a study of Ad26.COV2.S vaccination and SARS-CoV-2 variants. Stated treatment: approximately 18 received Ad26.COV2.S at low or high dose, single or two shots; several received placebo; per-sample allocation not given. Collection of the samples took place on day 63 after the first injection of vaccine or placebo. Measured with immunoSEQ multiplex PCR; TCRdb has only the in-frame clones, and not every one. The data contain about 350,000 clones, around 88% of them singletons. The starting material was peripheral blood, obtained in a trial of Ad26.COV2.S vaccine versus placebo. Receptors originate from a person between 18 and 65 years old who received the Ad26.COV2.S COVID-19 vaccine or a placebo.

J is TRBJ1-1 and V is TRBV5-4; D not certain. The CDR3 spans 12 residues. Germline V gives CDR1 SGHNT, CDR2 YYREEE (reference sequence). V was clipped by 2 bases and J by 3 bases, with 5 bases between them. The CDR3 coding sequence is TGTGCCAGCAGCTTCGCGGACACTGAAGCTTTCTTT. Amino acid sequence: CASSFADTEAFF.

This rearrangement joins TRBV7-9 to TRBJ1-4; TRBD1 might be the D (6 bases). This CDR3 is built from 13 residues. Germline V lookup: CDR1 SEHNR, CDR2 FQNEAQ (reference sequence). V was trimmed by 5 bases and J by 8 bases, leaving 12 bases between them. This CDR3 reads CASSRGGNEKLFF. The DNA of the CDR3 is TGTGCCAGCAGCCGAGGGGGGAACGAAAAACTGTTTTTT.

The chain recombines TRBV4-1 with TRBJ2-7, with unresolved D. Trimming took 0 bases from V and 2 from J, leaving 14 bases between them. CDR1 and CDR2 (germline): MGHRA, YSYEKL. The CDR3 contains 16 residues. The CDR3 DNA sequence: TGCGCCAGCAGCCAAGATGTAACAGTGGGTCCCTACGAGCAGTACTTC. It is translated as CASSQDVTVGPYEQYF.

The rearrangement links TRBV7-6 to TRBJ2-7, with TRBD1 identical over 10 bases. This CDR3 has 17 amino acids. Germline lookup yields CDR1 SGHVS and CDR2 FNYEAQ. Trimming took 5 bases from V and 3 from J; bases not matched to a gene: 13. CDR3 in amino acids: CASSGGQGISPNYEQYF. DNA of the CDR3: TGTGCCAGCAGCGGGGGACAGGGGATTAGTCCTAACTACGAGCAGTACTTC.

This chain connects TRBV7-9 to TRBJ2-2; perhaps TRBD1 as D (6 bases). The V end was cut by 1 base, the J end by 6 bases, with 9 bases between. The CDR3 length is 14 residues. Germline loops: CDR1 SEHNR, CDR2 FQNEAQ (reference sequence). The CDR3 sequence: CASSLEQGAGELFF. As DNA, the CDR3 is TGTGCCAGCAGCTTAGAACAGGGTGCCGGGGAGCTGTTTTTT.

The genes are TRBV5-1 and TRBJ1-6; weak D call: TRBD1 (6 bases). From germline, CDR1 is SGHRS and CDR2 YFSETQ. V dropped 0 bases and J dropped 6 bases, with 22 bases sitting between them. The CDR3 covers 19 residues. The CDR3: CASSLAPGPGGHTNSPLHF. Written as DNA, the CDR3 is TGCGCCAGCAGCTTGGCCCCGGGCCCTGGGGGGCATACTAATTCACCCCTCCACTTT.

The chain is built from TRBV7-2 and TRBJ2-7, with D possibly being TRBD1 (5 bases). CDR3 length: 13 amino acids. V was trimmed by 3 bases and J by 5 bases, leaving 11 bases between them. Germline loops: CDR1 SGHTA, CDR2 FQGNSA. The CDR3 region is CASSFRHRNEQYF. In DNA, the CDR3 is TGTGCCAGCAGCTTTAGACACAGGAACGAGCAGTACTTC.

This chain links TRBV12-3 or TRBV12-4 with TRBJ2-7, with no clear D. The CDR3 runs 13 residues. V was shortened by 3 bases and J by 6 bases, with 12 bases between the two germline ends. CDR3 nucleotides: TGTGCCAGCAGTTTGGGCCTATTTTCCGAGCAGTACTTC. This encodes CASSLGLFSEQYF.

The V and J genes are TRBV7-2 and TRBJ2-1, with D unresolved. The CDR3 is made up of 12 amino acids. Per the germline V gene, CDR1 is SGHTA and CDR2 is FQGNSA. Trimming removed 5 bases from V and 2 bases from J, with 4 bases in between. Written as DNA, the CDR3 is TGTGCCAGCAGCACTACCTACAATGAGCAGTTCTTC. It codes for CASSTTYNEQFF.

This clone was seen only a few times. This chain joins TRBV15 and TRBJ1-6; the match to TRBD1 covers 7 bases. Germline V gene sequence: CDR1 LNHNV, CDR2 YYDKDF (reference sequence). The CDR3 contains 15 residues. V shed 5 bases, J shed 10 bases, and the junction held 11 bases outside the gene matches. The chain's CDR3 is CATSPRGVGSSPLHF. For the CDR3, the DNA is TGTGCCACCAGCCCCAGGGGGGTTGGAAGCTCACCCCTCCACTTT.

This clone was found once. The V gene is TRBV24-1, the J gene TRBJ2-1, with no clear D. Germline assignment: CDR1 KGHDR and CDR2 SFDVKD. V lost 3 bases and J 3 bases, leaving 11 bases between the germline ends. The CDR3 spans 15 residues. The CDR3 spells CATSDPFSFYNEQFF. CDR3 nucleotide sequence: TGTGCCACCAGTGATCCCTTTTCATTCTACAATGAGCAGTTCTTC.

The V gene is TRBV18, the J gene TRBJ1-2, with 12 bases fitting TRBD1. Germline values: CDR1 KGHSH, CDR2 LQKENI. The CDR3 is 13 residues long. V lost 2 bases to trimming and J lost 11 bases; unmatched junction nucleotides: 3. CDR3 coding DNA: TGTGCCAGCTCACCAGGGACAGGGGGCTGGTACACCTTC. Translation: CASSPGTGGWYTF.

J is TRBJ1-2 and V is TRBV10-3; D not resolved. This CDR3 has 17 residues. Germline CDR1 and CDR2: ENHRY and SYGVKD. The V and J ends lost 5 bases and 4 bases respectively, with 23 bases between them. As DNA, the CDR3 is TGTGCCATCAGTAATCCGGGAGACGGCCCATGGGGCTATGGCTACACCTTC. This translates into CAISNPGDGPWGYGYTF.

V and J are TRBV18 and TRBJ1-4, with 8 nucleotides matching TRBD1. J gave up 6 bases and V 2 bases, and 2 bases lay outside the gene matches. CDR1 KGHSH and CDR2 LQKENI come from the germline V gene. CDR3 length: 14 amino acids. The CDR3 loop reads CASSPAGGYEKLFF. The CDR3 nucleotides read TGTGCCAGCTCACCAGCAGGGGGCTATGAAAAACTGTTTTTT.

On this clone itself: This specimen includes other DNA sequences encoding the same CDR3. The genes are TRBV4-1 and TRBJ2-7; 7 nucleotides align to TRBD1. Germline-derived CDR1 and CDR2 are MGHRA and YSYEKL. The CDR3 runs 14 residues. Trimming at V came to 2 bases and at J to 2 bases, leaving 3 bases not matched to a gene. The CDR3 region is CASSQPGQTYEQYF. CDR3 coding DNA: TGCGCCAGCAGCCAACCGGGACAGACCTACGAGCAGTACTTC.

Points on this clone: Other DNA sequences in this sample translate to the same CDR3. The V call is TRBV5-1, the J call TRBJ1-1, with a tentative D call TRBD1 (5 bases). CDR3 length equals 14 residues. Germline V gene data show CDR1 as SGHRS and CDR2 as YFSETQ. Trimming took 3 bases from V and 0 from J, leaving 9 bases between them. CDR3 amino acids: CASSYGTVNTEAFF. The CDR3 nucleotides read TGCGCCAGCAGCTACGGGACGGTGAACACTGAAGCTTTCTTT.

This rearrangement joins TRBV3-1 (or the pseudogene TRBV3-2) to TRBJ2-2; D possibly corresponds to TRBD2 (6 bases). V was shortened by 0 bases and J by 7 bases, with 9 bases between the two germline ends. CDR1 is LGHDT and CDR2 is YNNKEL in the germline V gene (reference sequence). The CDR3 length is 14 residues. The chain's CDR3 is CASSQDQAGGELFF. CDR3 in DNA: TGTGCCAGCAGCCAAGATCAAGCGGGCGGGGAGCTGTTTTTT.

The V gene is TRBV6-6, the J gene TRBJ2-5; 8 positions match TRBD2. CDR3 length: 16 amino acids. In germline, CDR1 is MNHNY, CDR2 SVGAGI (reference sequence). V gave up 2 bases and J gave up 1 base; unmatched junction bases: 6. The CDR3 bases are TGTGCCAGCAGTTACACAAGCGGGAGTTTCCAAGAGACCCAGTACTTC. This codes for CASSYTSGSFQETQYF.